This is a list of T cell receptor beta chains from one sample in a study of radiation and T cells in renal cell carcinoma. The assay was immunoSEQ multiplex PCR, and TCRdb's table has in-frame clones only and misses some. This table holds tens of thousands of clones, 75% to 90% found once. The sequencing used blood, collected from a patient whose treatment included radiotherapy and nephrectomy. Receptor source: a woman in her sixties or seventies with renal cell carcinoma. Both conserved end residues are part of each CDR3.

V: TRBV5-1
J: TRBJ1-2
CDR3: CASSLGQGGYGYTF

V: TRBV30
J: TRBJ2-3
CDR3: CAWSVGGGGDTQYF

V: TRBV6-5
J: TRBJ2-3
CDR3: CASRDFKSPAQYF

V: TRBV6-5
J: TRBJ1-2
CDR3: CASTPAGQANYGYTF

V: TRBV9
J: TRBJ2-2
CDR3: CASSVEGGAGGSGELFF

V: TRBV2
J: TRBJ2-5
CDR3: CASSLAGTGGLGTQYF

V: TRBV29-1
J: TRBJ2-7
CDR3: CSVHGTGNYEQYF

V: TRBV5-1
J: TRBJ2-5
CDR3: CASSLSAQAGETQYF

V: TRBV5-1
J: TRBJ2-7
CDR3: CASSLDGAYEQYF

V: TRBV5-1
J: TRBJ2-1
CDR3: CASSADRDTYNEQFF

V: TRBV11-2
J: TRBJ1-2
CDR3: CASSPRDIADWNYGYTF

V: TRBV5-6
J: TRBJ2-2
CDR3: CASSVTLGGGELFF

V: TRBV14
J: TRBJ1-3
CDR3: CASSPLGGAIGGNTIYF

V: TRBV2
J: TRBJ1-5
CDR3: CASSDRGRDQPQHF

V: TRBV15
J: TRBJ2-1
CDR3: CATSLAGGHNEQFF

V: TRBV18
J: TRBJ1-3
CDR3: CASSRGGSGNTIYF

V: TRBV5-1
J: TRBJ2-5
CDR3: CASSILAGGGETQYF

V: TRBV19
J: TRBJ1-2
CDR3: CASRREGSNYGYTF

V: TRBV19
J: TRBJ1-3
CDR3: CASGNTIYF

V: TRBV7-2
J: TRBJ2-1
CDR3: CATVLVAGPGNEQFF

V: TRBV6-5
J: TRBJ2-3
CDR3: CASRQGRGTDTQYF

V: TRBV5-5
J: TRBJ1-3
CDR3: CASSGTDSGNTIYF

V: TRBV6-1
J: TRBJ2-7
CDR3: CASSEVGNGYEQYF

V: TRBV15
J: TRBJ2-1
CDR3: CATSRDDEAMDEQFF

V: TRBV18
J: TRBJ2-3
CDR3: CASSALGGTDTQYF

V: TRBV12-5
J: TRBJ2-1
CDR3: CASGSGTSGRGNEQFF

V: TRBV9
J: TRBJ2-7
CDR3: CASSPGGGSGSYEQYF

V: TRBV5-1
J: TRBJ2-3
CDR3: CASSFADTQYF

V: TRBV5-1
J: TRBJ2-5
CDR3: CASSLEETQYF

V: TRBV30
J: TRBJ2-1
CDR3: CAWSPRGTGQFF